The 12 T cell receptor beta chains below all came from one sample that was sequenced in a study of blood T cell repertoires in COVID-19. Clones were sequenced by immunoSEQ multiplex PCR, and TCRdb holds only the in-frame ones, with some missing. The table records about 220,000 clones, 65% to 90% of them present only once. The sequenced sample consisted of peripheral blood. The receptors come from a woman in her 70s with COVID-19, enrolled during active disease.

The chain carries TRBV6-5 and TRBJ2-1, with D unclear. CDR3 size: 14 residues. The germline V gene encodes CDR1 MNHEY and CDR2 SVGAGI. Trimming shortened V by 7 bases and J by 6 bases, and 16 bases separated the two germline ends. The CDR3 is CASKLTRDFNEQFF. The CDR3 DNA reads as TGTGCCAGCAAACTGACACGCGATTTCAATGAGCAGTTCTTC.

This clone was detected only once. The chain joins TRBV7-2 to TRBJ1-6; 8 bases match TRBD1. Trimming took 3 bases from V and 10 from J; bases not matched to a gene: 5. Germline V gene sequence: CDR1 SGHTA, CDR2 FQGNSA. The CDR3 has 14 amino acids. CDR3 region: CASSFGQGLSPLHF. The CDR3 coding sequence is TGTGCCAGCAGCTTCGGACAGGGCTTGTCACCCCTCCACTTT.

The V and J genes are TRBV7-8 and TRBJ1-1; TRBD1 matches 9 bases. Losses at the gene ends were 6 bases for V and 1 base for J; bases not matched to a gene: 3. The CDR3 has 14 amino acids. Per the germline V gene, CDR1 is SGHVS and CDR2 is FQNEAQ. For the CDR3, the DNA is TGTGCCAGCAGAAAGACAGGGGGGAACACTGAAGCTTTCTTT. It translates to CASRKTGGNTEAFF.

The chain uses TRBV5-1 and TRBJ2-1; possible D gene TRBD2, 6 bases. The germline gives CDR1 SGHRS, CDR2 YFSETQ. The CDR3 loop spans 16 amino acids. Between the trimmed V and J ends, which lost 5 bases and 9 bases, there was a span of 24 bases. For the CDR3, the DNA is TGCGCCAGCAGTCGGCCTGGGGTGGTAGTGGAGGGTGAGCAGTTCTTC. This translates into CASSRPGVVVEGEQFF.

The chain combines TRBV4-3 with TRBJ1-1; 7 bases line up with TRBD1. With 4 bases clipped from V and 0 bases from J, the junction kept 8 bases outside the gene matches. There are 16 residues in the CDR3. Per germline, CDR1 LGHNA and CDR2 YSLEER. The CDR3 sequence is CASSPVPGQVNTEAFF. CDR3 nucleotides: TGCGCCAGCAGCCCAGTTCCTGGACAGGTGAACACTGAAGCTTTCTTT.

The chain joins TRBV5-4 to TRBJ2-7, with 12 bases fitting TRBD1. V was pared by 3 bases and J by 6 bases, with 4 bases of the junction left unmatched. This CDR3 has 14 residues. Germline V gene sequence: CDR1 SGHNT, CDR2 YYREEE (reference sequence). The CDR3 DNA reads TGTGCCAGCAGCTCGGGGGACAGGGGGCGCGAGCAGTACTTC. Residues: CASSSGDRGREQYF.

The gene calls are TRBV3-1 (or the pseudogene TRBV3-2) and TRBJ2-7, with TRBD1 identical over 7 bases. V gave up 5 bases and J gave up 4 bases; unmatched junction bases: 5. There are 13 residues in the CDR3. Germline V gene lookup returns CDR1 LGHDT and CDR2 YNNKEL (reference sequence). CDR3 DNA: TGTGCCAGCAGCTCGGGACAGAGATACGAGCAGTACTTC. Translated, it gives CASSSGQRYEQYF.

The V and J genes are TRBV14 and TRBJ2-5; 8 bases are shared with TRBD2. Germline V gene lookup returns CDR1 SGHDN and CDR2 FVKESK. V trimming: 0 bases; J trimming: 4 bases; junction bases outside the gene matches: 7. The CDR3 length is 16 residues. The CDR3 DNA sequence: TGTGCCAGCAGCCAAGAAAGGCTAGCGGGCTTAGAGACCCAGTACTTC. Translated, it gives CASSQERLAGLETQYF.

This chain's CDR3 is CSVRPGGSETQYF. The CDR3 DNA sequence: TGCAGCGTCCGCCCAGGGGGCTCAGAGACCCAGTACTTC. The chain recombines TRBV29-1 with TRBJ2-5; 8 nucleotides agree with TRBD1. The CDR3 is 13 residues long. Germline CDR1 is SQVTM and CDR2 is ANQGSEA. V lost 6 bases and J lost 4; bases outside the gene matches: 7.

The CDR3 loop is CASSLAENQPQHF. As DNA, the CDR3 is TGCGCCAGCAGCTTGGCGGAGAATCAGCCCCAGCATTTT. This rearrangement joins TRBV5-1 to TRBJ1-5; no reliable D call. The CDR3 is 13 amino acids. Deletions cut 0 bases from V and 4 bases from J, with 5 bases between. Germline CDR1 SGHRS, CDR2 YFSETQ.

This rearrangement joins TRBV6-5 to TRBJ1-1, with D perhaps matching TRBD1 (5 bases). The CDR3 is 14 residues long. The V end was cut by 3 bases, the J end by 3 bases, with 11 bases between. In germline, CDR1 is MNHEY, CDR2 SVGAGI. CDR3 region: CASSYRGGYTEAFF. In DNA, the CDR3 is TGTGCCAGCAGTTATAGGGGTGGGTACACTGAAGCTTTCTTT.

V is TRBV5-3 and J is TRBJ1-2; D is possibly TRBD1 (5 bases). TRBV5-3 belongs to the ORF category, with a function that is uncertain. The V gene lost 0 bases and the J gene lost 4 bases, with 10 bases spanning the gap. The CDR3 runs to 14 residues. The CDR3 reads CARSLGQGGYGYTF. CDR3 nucleotides: TGTGCCAGAAGCTTGGGTCAGGGAGGCTATGGCTACACCTTC.